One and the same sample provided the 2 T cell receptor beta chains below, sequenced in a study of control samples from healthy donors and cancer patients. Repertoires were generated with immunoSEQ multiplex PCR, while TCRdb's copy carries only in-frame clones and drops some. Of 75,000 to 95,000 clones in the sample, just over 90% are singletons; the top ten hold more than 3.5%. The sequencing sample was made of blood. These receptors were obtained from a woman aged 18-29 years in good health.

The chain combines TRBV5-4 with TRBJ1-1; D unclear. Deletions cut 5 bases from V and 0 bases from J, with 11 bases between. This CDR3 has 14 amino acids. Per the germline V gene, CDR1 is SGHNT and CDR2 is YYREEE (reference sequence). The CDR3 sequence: CASRAGLLNTEAFF. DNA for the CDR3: TGTGCCAGCAGAGCCGGACTGTTGAACACTGAAGCTTTCTTT.

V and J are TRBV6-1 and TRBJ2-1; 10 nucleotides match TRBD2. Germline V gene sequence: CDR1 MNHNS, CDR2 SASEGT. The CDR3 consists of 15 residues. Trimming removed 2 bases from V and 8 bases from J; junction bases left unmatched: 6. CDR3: CASSEKAGGPDEQFF. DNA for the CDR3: TGTGCCAGCAGTGAAAAAGCGGGGGGGCCCGATGAGCAGTTCTTC.